Listed here is a single T cell receptor (beta chain). Its antigen is not known. This record belongs to a study of blood T cells in healthy people across ages. Across the study: Template switching recovered approximately one barcoded beta molecule for every two T cells.

Study findings and constraints: A roughly linear fall in TCR beta diversity per million T cells was seen with increasing age. Samples with more naive T cells showed higher observed beta diversity.

The CDR3 runs 16 residues. Deletions cut 5 bases from V and 0 bases from J, with 14 bases between. Looked up from germline, CDR1 is MDHEN and CDR2 is SYDVKM. Combining a sample-barcoded 5' primer with a J-beta primer mix, a second PCR ran for roughly 7 to 12 cycles. A template-switch adaptor that had 12 random nucleotides put a tag on each cDNA molecule. TCRdb redid the calling of the 5' RACE reads with MiXCR, one entry per CDR3 protein. The sample shows about 780,000 distinct CDR3 sequences, 35% to 60% of them seen only once. V gene TRBV28 combines with J gene TRBJ2-4, with a possible D match to TRBD1 (6 bases). The receptor was derived from an elderly man in good health. The sample comprised blood. The CDR3 reads CASSPQGDLAKNIQYF. The CDR3 region has the DNA TGTGCCAGCAGTCCACAGGGTGACCTAGCCAAAAACATTCAGTACTTC.